Listed here are 15 T cell receptor beta chains from one sample, sequenced in a study of blood T cell repertoires in COVID-19. Generated by immunoSEQ multiplex PCR, the TCRdb table keeps only in-frame clones and is missing some. The sample shows some 120,000 clones, around 83% of them seen only once. The sequenced sample was peripheral blood. These receptors came from an elderly man with active or convalescent COVID-19.

The chain is built from TRBV7-2 and TRBJ1-2, with D tentatively TRBD1 (5 bases). Trimming shortened V by 4 bases and J by 3 bases, and 9 bases separated the two germline ends. Looked up from germline, CDR1 is SGHTA and CDR2 is FQGNSA. The CDR3 has 13 residues. In nucleotides, the CDR3 is TGTGCCAGCAGCTCGGGGGTAGACTATGGCTACACCTTC. Translating it yields CASSSGVDYGYTF.

This chain joins TRBV11-2 and TRBJ1-1; D not certain. There are 17 residues in the CDR3. V was clipped by 7 bases and J by 0 bases, with 21 bases between them. The germline V gene has CDR1 SGHAT and CDR2 FQNNGV. In DNA form, the CDR3 reads TGTGCCAGCAAGCTTCGACAACTAGGGCGCCTGAACACTGAAGCTTTCTTT. Encoded protein: CASKLRQLGRLNTEAFF.

The chain employs TRBV4-3 and TRBJ1-4; TRBD1 is a possible D gene (5 bases). CDR3 size: 15 residues. Trimming cost V 4 bases and J 0 bases, with 9 bases left between them. CDR1 LGHNA and CDR2 YSLEER come from the germline V gene. The CDR3 DNA sequence: TGCGCCAGCAGCCCAGGGTATGCAACTAATGAAAAACTGTTTTTT. This sequence encodes CASSPGYATNEKLFF.

J is TRBJ2-5 and V is TRBV7-8; 8 bases fit TRBD1. Germline V lookup: CDR1 SGHVS, CDR2 FQNEAQ. The CDR3 totals 15 residues. The V segment lost 4 bases and the J segment 5 bases; nucleotides outside the gene matches: 9. CDR3 in amino acids: CASSWQTGVWETQYF. The CDR3 DNA reads TGTGCCAGCAGCTGGCAGACAGGGGTTTGGGAGACCCAGTACTTC.

The V and J genes are TRBV7-2 and TRBJ1-2; TRBD1 matches at 9 bases. The CDR3 spans 14 residues. Germline lookup yields CDR1 SGHTA and CDR2 FQGNSA. J gave up 3 bases and V 5 bases, and 4 bases lay outside the gene matches. CDR3 residues: CASSRDRVDYGYTF. In nucleotides, the CDR3 is TGTGCCAGCAGCCGGGACAGGGTGGACTATGGCTACACCTTC. The whole variable domain, filled in from reference TRBV7-2 and TRBJ1-2, reads GAGVSQSPSNKVTEKGKDVELRCDPISGHTALYWYRQSLGQGLEFLIYFQGNSAPDKSGLPSDRFSAERTGGSVSTLTIQRTQQEDSAVYLCASSRDRVDYGYTFGSGTRLTVV.

The V and J genes are TRBV6-5 and TRBJ2-7, with D possibly TRBD2 on 6 matching bases. The length of the CDR3 is 15 residues. Germline V lookup: CDR1 MNHEY, CDR2 SVGAGI. V was shortened by 2 bases and J by 0 bases, with 11 bases between the two germline ends. CDR3 nucleotides: TGTGCCAGCAGTTACGCGGACGGGAGCTCCTACGAGCAGTACTTC. This codes for CASSYADGSSYEQYF.

The chain recombines TRBV9 with TRBJ1-1; a weak D match, TRBD1 (5 bases). V was clipped by 5 bases and J by 0 bases, with 20 bases between them. Per germline, CDR1 SGDLS and CDR2 YYNGEE. This CDR3 is built from 17 residues. CDR3 sequence: CASSSVGAGKLNTEAFF. The CDR3, as DNA: TGTGCCAGCAGTTCAGTAGGTGCAGGGAAGTTGAACACTGAAGCTTTCTTT.

The chain couples TRBV2 to TRBJ1-5; 7 bases are a match to TRBD1. CDR3 length: 14 amino acids. V gave up 6 bases and J gave up 5 bases; unmatched junction bases: 7. CDR1 SNHLY and CDR2 FYNNEI come from the germline V gene. The CDR3 region has the DNA TGTGCCAGCAGCTCCACAGGGGAGCATCAGCCCCAGCATTTT. This encodes CASSSTGEHQPQHF. Based on the CDR3 plus reference TRBV2 and TRBJ1-5, the full variable domain is EPEVTQTPSHQVTQMGQEVILRCVPISNHLYFYWYRQILGQKVEFLVSFYNNEISEKSEIFDDQFSVERPDGSNFTLKIRSTKLEDSAMYFCASSSTGEHQPQHFGDGTRLSIL.

The rearrangement joins TRBV9 to TRBJ2-3, with no clear D. V was shortened by 1 base and J by 6 bases, with 12 bases between the two germline ends. CDR3 size: 14 residues. Germline V gene sequence: CDR1 SGDLS, CDR2 YYNGEE. DNA of the CDR3: TGTGCCAGCAGCGTACTTTCGAACGGGGATACGCAGTATTTT. Protein: CASSVLSNGDTQYF.

V is TRBV7-2 and J is TRBJ2-1, with 10 bases fitting TRBD2. CDR3 length: 15 residues. Germline CDR1 and CDR2: SGHTA and FQGNSA. V was clipped by 2 bases and J by 9 bases; unmatched bases: 7. The DNA of the CDR3 is TGTGCCAGCAGCTTATCAAGCGGGGGGGCTGGTGAGCAGTTCTTC. This sequence encodes CASSLSSGGAGEQFF.

This clone was seen a handful of times. The chain employs TRBV5-4 and TRBJ1-2, with D possibly TRBD1 on 5 matching bases. Germline lookup yields CDR1 SGHNT and CDR2 YYREEE (reference sequence). The CDR3 length is 16 residues. V dropped 4 bases and J dropped 7 bases, with 23 bases sitting between them. Written as DNA, the CDR3 is TGTGCCAGCAGCAATCCGGCGGGACGGAGAACTTCTGGCTACACCTTC. Translation gives CASSNPAGRRTSGYTF. Complete variable domain (other parts from reference TRBV5-4 and TRBJ1-2): ETGVTQSPTHLIKTRGQQVTLRCSSQSGHNTVSWYQQALGQGPQFIFQYYREEENGRGNFPPRFSGLQFPNYSSELNVNALELDDSALYLCASSNPAGRRTSGYTFGSGTRLTVV.

The chain joins TRBV6-2 or TRBV6-3 to TRBJ1-2, with D perhaps TRBD1 (6 bases). Trimming shortened V by 5 bases and J by 2 bases, and 12 bases separated the two germline ends. The germline CDR1 and CDR2 sequences are MNHEY and SVGEGT. This CDR3 region has 14 residues. In DNA, the CDR3 is TGTGCCAGCAGTGGGACACCTGGGAACTATGGCTACACCTTC. Amino acids: CASSGTPGNYGYTF.

This clone was seen a handful of times. The chain is built from TRBV6-1 and TRBJ2-6; D remains ambiguous. V was shortened by 0 bases and J by 1 base, with 7 bases between the two germline ends. CDR3 length: 16 amino acids. CDR1 is MNHNS, CDR2 SASEGT, per germline. Here the CDR3 reads CASSEASVSGANVLTF. The CDR3 region has the DNA TGTGCCAGCAGTGAAGCGTCGGTATCTGGGGCCAACGTCCTGACTTTC.

The rearrangement joins TRBV7-2 to TRBJ2-2; 13 bases map to TRBD2. Trimming cost V 4 bases and J 6 bases; bases outside gene matches: 5. The length of the CDR3 is 16 residues. CDR1 and CDR2 from the germline V gene are SGHTA and FQGNSA. Here the CDR3 DNA reads TGTGCCAGCAGCTCAGGACTAGCGGGGGTGCCCGGGGAGCTGTTTTTT. Translating it yields CASSSGLAGVPGELFF.

J is TRBJ2-6 and V is TRBV19; TRBD1 might be the D (5 bases). The CDR3 covers 16 residues. Germline-derived CDR1 and CDR2 are LNHDA and SQIVND (reference sequence). The ends were cut back, 6 bases at V and 0 bases at J, with 12 bases in the middle. As DNA, the CDR3 is TGTGCCAGTAGACGACGACAGTCCTCTGGGGCCAACGTCCTGACTTTC. This sequence encodes CASRRRQSSGANVLTF. Based on the CDR3 plus reference TRBV19 and TRBJ2-6, the full variable domain is DGGITQSPKYLFRKEGQNVTLSCEQNLNHDAMYWYRQDPGQGLRLIYYSQIVNDFQKGDIAEGYSVSREKKESFPLTVTSAQKNPTAFYLCASRRRQSSGANVLTFGAGSRLTVL.